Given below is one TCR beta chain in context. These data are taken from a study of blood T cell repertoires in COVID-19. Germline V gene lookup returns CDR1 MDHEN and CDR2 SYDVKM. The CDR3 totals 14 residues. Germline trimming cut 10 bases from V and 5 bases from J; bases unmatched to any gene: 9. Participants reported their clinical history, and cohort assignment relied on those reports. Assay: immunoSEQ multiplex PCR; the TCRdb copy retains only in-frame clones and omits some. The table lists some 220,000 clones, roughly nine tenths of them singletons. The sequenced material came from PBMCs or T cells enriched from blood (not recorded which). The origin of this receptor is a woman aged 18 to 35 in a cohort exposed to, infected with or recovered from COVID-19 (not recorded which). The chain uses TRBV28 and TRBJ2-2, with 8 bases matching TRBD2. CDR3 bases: TGTGCCATCCTTAGCGGGAAGGGTACCGGGGAGCTGTTTTTT. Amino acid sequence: CAILSGKGTGELFF.